The clone carrying this TCR beta chain showed up just a few times. The target antigen is unknown. The data were obtained in a study of T cell repertoires in cytomegalovirus infection. Study-level information: Public TCR beta signatures marked donors with CMV infection and the matching HLA.

The CDR3 totals 11 residues. Per the germline V gene, CDR1 is SEHNR and CDR2 is FQNEAQ (reference sequence). The V end lost 7 bases, the J end lost 7 bases, and 10 bases lay between the germline ends. TCRdb processed the reads anew with MiXCR; each CDR3 protein has one entry. This table has hundreds of thousands of distinct CDR3 sequences, roughly 31% appearing once. Overall study findings and caveats: Dominant in the ex vivo response were TCR beta clonotypes restricted by HLA-C and specific for CMV.

The gene calls are TRBV7-9 and TRBJ1-1; the D is unclear. Sequences were derived from cultured CD8+ T cells from PBMCs, sampled from culture after CMV antigen stimulation. The TCR comes from a human donor in good health (CMV status not recorded). Some clones in this sample may be carry-over from other donors' samples. DNA for the CDR3: TGTGCCAGCACCCCCGGAGATGAAGCTTTCTTT. Translation gives CASTPGDEAFF. Using reference TRBV7-9 and TRBJ1-1 for the parts outside the CDR3, the full variable domain is DTGVSQNPRHKITKRGQNVTFRCDPISEHNRLYWYRQTLGQGPEFLTYFQNEAQLEKSRLLSDRFSAERPKGSFSTLEIQRTEQGDSAMYLCASTPGDEAFFGQGTRLTVV.